These 26 T cell receptor beta chains came from one sample sequenced in a study of post-analysis software for immune sequencing data. These receptors are not linked to any known antigen. Broader study findings: TRBV5-6, TRBV5-1 and TRBV20-1 were among roughly five TRBV segments more frequent in patients than controls.

Presence of unique molecular identifiers characterized the TCR beta cDNA libraries. Each CDR3 protein is one row after TCRdb ran MiXCR on the PCR reads. The sample has fewer than 850,000 distinct CDR3 sequences; roughly 29% are singletons. Sample: blood. The receptor set was obtained from a girl aged 5-17 years with multiple sclerosis.

The chain employs TRBV28 and TRBJ2-7; 9 bases map to TRBD2. Germline V gene lookup returns CDR1 MDHEN and CDR2 SYDVKM. The V gene end was trimmed by 2 bases and the J gene end by 7 bases; junction bases not matched to a gene: 12. The CDR3 has 16 residues. CDR3 coding DNA: TGTGCCAGCAGTTTAAATTATGCGGGAGGGGCCAATGAGCAGTACTTC. It translates to CASSLNYAGGANEQYF.

This chain uses TRBV15 with TRBJ1-1; D remains unclear. The germline V gene has CDR1 LNHNV and CDR2 YYDKDF (reference sequence). Trimming removed 0 bases from V and 4 bases from J, with 12 bases in between. CDR3 length: 15 residues. The CDR3 spells CATSRDRSEGTEAFF. CDR3 nucleotides: TGTGCCACCAGCAGAGACAGGTCCGAGGGCACTGAAGCTTTCTTT.

This clonotype was detected only a few times. The gene calls are TRBV20-1 and TRBJ1-2; 7 positions match TRBD1. The CDR3 length is 14 residues. The trim removed 2 bases at V and 8 bases at J, leaving 11 bases unmatched. Per germline, CDR1 DFQATT and CDR2 SNEGSKA (reference sequence). CDR3 sequence: CSARKWARGGGYTF. CDR3 in DNA: TGCAGTGCTAGAAAATGGGCCAGGGGGGGCGGCTACACCTTC.

This clonotype has at least ten counts. V gene TRBV5-1 combines with J gene TRBJ2-7; D perhaps matches TRBD2 (5 bases). V was shortened by 0 bases and J by 2 bases, with 9 bases between the two germline ends. CDR1 SGHRS and CDR2 YFSETQ come from the germline V gene. The CDR3 runs 14 residues. The CDR3 spells CASSLGGPPYEQYF. For the CDR3, the DNA is TGCGCCAGCAGCTTGGGCGGGCCCCCCTACGAGCAGTACTTC.

This clonotype was observed a handful of times. This chain joins TRBV12-3 or TRBV12-4 and TRBJ2-1; D might be TRBD2 (6 bases). V lost 6 bases and J 1 base, leaving 19 bases between the germline ends. The CDR3 is made up of 17 amino acids. DNA of the CDR3: TGTGCCAGCAGCCTTGGACTTAGCGGAGCTTCCTACAATGAGCAGTTCTTC. Protein: CASSLGLSGASYNEQFF.

The gene calls are TRBV6-5 and TRBJ1-5, with a weak D call TRBD1 (6 bases). Germline CDR1 reads MNHEY; CDR2 reads SVGAGI. Trimming removed 6 bases from V and 6 bases from J, with 15 bases in between. The CDR3 is 14 amino acids. The CDR3 DNA sequence: TGTGCCAGCAGGGACAGATCTCCCTTTCAGCCCCAGCATTTT. Its translation: CASRDRSPFQPQHF.

The chain employs TRBV7-9 and TRBJ2-1, with 7 bases aligning to TRBD1. V lost 0 bases and J lost 7; bases outside the gene matches: 6. CDR1 is SEHNR and CDR2 is FQNEAQ in the germline V gene (reference sequence). The CDR3 has 15 residues. This CDR3 reads CASSLARDSRNEQFF. The DNA for the CDR3 is TGTGCCAGCAGCTTAGCCCGGGACAGCCGGAATGAGCAGTTCTTC.

This chain links TRBV15 with TRBJ2-5; 9 positions agree with TRBD1. The CDR3 is 13 amino acids. J lost 12 bases, V lost 5 bases, and 10 bases had no gene match. Germline assignment: CDR1 LNHNV and CDR2 YYDKDF (reference sequence). CDR3 region: CATSETSGTGKYF. The CDR3, as DNA: TGTGCCACCAGCGAAACCTCCGGGACAGGGAAGTACTTC. Full variable domain (outside the CDR3, taken from reference TRBV15 and TRBJ2-5): DAMVIQNPRYQVTQFGKPVTLSCSQTLNHNVMYWYQQKSSQAPKLLFHYYDKDFNNEADTPDNFQSRRPNTSFCFLDIRSPGLGDTAMYLCATSETSGTGKYFGPGTRLLVL.

This clonotype was counted only a few times. The chain uses TRBV3-1 and TRBJ1-5, with a weak D call TRBD1 (6 bases). The CDR3 has 16 residues. The V gene lost 6 bases and the J gene lost 0 bases, with 15 bases spanning the gap. The germline V gene has CDR1 LGHDT and CDR2 YNNKEL (reference sequence). The CDR3 loop reads CASSSTGWNSNQPQHF. In nucleotides, the CDR3 is TGTGCCAGCAGTTCTACAGGGTGGAATAGCAATCAGCCCCAGCATTTT. Supplemented by reference TRBV3-1 and TRBJ1-5, the full variable domain reads DTAVSQTPKYLVTQMGNDKSIKCEQNLGHDTMYWYKQDSKKFLKIMFSYNNKELIINETVPNRFSPKSPDKAHLNLHINSLELGDSAVYFCASSSTGWNSNQPQHFGDGTRLSIL.

This clonotype was counted a few times. CDR3 nucleotides: TGCAGTGCTAGACAATGGACAGGGCGCTACGAGCAGTACTTC. This gives the protein CSARQWTGRYEQYF. V usage is TRBV20-1 and J usage is TRBJ2-7; TRBD1 agrees at 8 bases. The V gene's germline CDR1 is DFQATT and CDR2 SNEGSKA (reference sequence). The CDR3 is 14 residues long. J lost 3 bases, V lost 2 bases, and 6 bases had no gene match.

With respect to this clonotype: This could be a read error, since a much larger clone is one nucleotide away. The chain uses TRBV20-1 and TRBJ2-5, with D unresolved. CDR3 length: 13 amino acids. The germline CDR1 and CDR2 sequences are DFQATT and SNEGSKA (reference sequence). As DNA, the CDR3 is TGCAGTGCCCCCGACGTAAACCAAGGGACCCAGTACTTC. Translated, it gives CSAPDVNQGTQYF.

The chain uses TRBV5-6 and TRBJ2-3; D might be TRBD1 or TRBD2, each matching 5 bases. This CDR3 spans 15 amino acids. CDR1 and CDR2 from the germline V gene are SGHDT and YYEEEE. The V gene lost 4 bases and the J gene lost 3 bases, with 15 bases spanning the gap. The CDR3 sequence: CASSQIGAGTDTQYF. The CDR3 DNA sequence: TGTGCCAGCAGCCAAATCGGGGCAGGGACAGATACGCAGTATTTT. Full variable domain (outside the CDR3, taken from reference TRBV5-6 and TRBJ2-3): DAGVTQSPTHLIKTRGQQVTLRCSPKSGHDTVSWYQQALGQGPQFIFQYYEEEERQRGNFPDRFSGHQFPNYSSELNVNALLLGDSALYLCASSQIGAGTDTQYFGPGTRLTVL.

The chain links TRBV6-1 to TRBJ2-1, with D unclear. The CDR3 runs to 12 residues. Trimming took off 4 bases at V and 5 bases at J, with 6 bases between the two ends. CDR1 and CDR2 (germline): MNHNS, SASEGT. The CDR3 region is CASSGFNNEQFF. The CDR3 DNA sequence: TGTGCCAGCAGTGGCTTCAACAATGAGCAGTTCTTC.

This clonotype was seen more than once but under ten times. The V gene is TRBV12-3 or TRBV12-4, the J gene TRBJ2-4; a weak D match, TRBD2 (5 bases). Judging by the DNA end, TRBJ2-7 fits better; the J call may be wrong. The CDR3 loop spans 12 amino acids. The CDR3 sequence: CASSWVLAEQYF. The CDR3 DNA follows: TGTGCCAGCAGTTGGGTGCTAGCCGAGCAGTACTTC.

This sequence joins TRBV27 and TRBJ1-2, with D unclear. CDR3 length: 16 residues. Trimming took 6 bases from V and 8 from J, leaving 25 bases between them. Looked up from germline, CDR1 is MNHEY and CDR2 is SMNVEV (reference sequence). Here the CDR3 DNA reads TGTGCCAGCAGCTCCGCGTTGGGCAGACACTTTGCCGGCTACACCTTC. Its protein product is CASSSALGRHFAGYTF.

The rearrangement links TRBV28 to TRBJ2-3, with 9 positions matching TRBD2. The trim removed 5 bases at V and 0 bases at J, leaving 6 bases unmatched. Germline V gene sequence: CDR1 MDHEN, CDR2 SYDVKM. The CDR3 spans 16 residues. CDR3 protein: CASSLTSGPSTDTQYF. DNA of the CDR3: TGTGCCAGCAGTCTCACTAGCGGGCCTAGCACAGATACGCAGTATTTT. The complete variable domain, with remaining parts taken from reference TRBV28 and TRBJ2-3, reads DVKVTQSSRYLVKRTGEKVFLECVQDMDHENMFWYRQDPGLGLRLIYFSYDVKMKEKGDIPEGYSVSREKKERFSLILESASTNQTSMYLCASSLTSGPSTDTQYFGPGTRLTVL.

The rearrangement links TRBV5-6 to TRBJ1-1; D ambiguous. V lost 1 base to trimming and J lost 0 bases, with 10 bases between them. The germline V gene encodes CDR1 SGHDT and CDR2 YYEEEE. The CDR3 runs 15 residues. Here the CDR3 DNA reads TGTGCCAGCAGCTTGCCTCCAGGAGTGAACACTGAAGCTTTCTTT. Protein sequence: CASSLPPGVNTEAFF.

On this clonotype: One junction end does not reproduce the germline sequence, and a read error may be involved. The J gene is TRBJ2-1, the V gene TRBV20-1; 10 bases fit TRBD2. The CDR3 covers 14 residues. Germline loops: CDR1 DFQATT, CDR2 SNEGSKA (reference sequence). CDR3 coding DNA: TGCAGTACTAGAGGTAGCGGGGGGTACAATGAGCAGTTCTTC. This sequence encodes CSTRGSGGYNEQFF.

The chain links TRBV24-1 to TRBJ1-1, with a possible D match to TRBD1 (5 bases). This CDR3 region has 17 residues. Germline values: CDR1 KGHDR, CDR2 SFDVKD. V dropped 3 bases and J dropped 0 bases, with 16 bases sitting between them. For the CDR3, the DNA is TGTGCCACCAGTGATGTCACCGGGACGGTGATGAACACTGAAGCTTTCTTT. Residues: CATSDVTGTVMNTEAFF.

Concerning this clonotype: A single base separates this from a much larger clone, so it may be a read error. The genes are TRBV4-3 and TRBJ2-5, with D possibly TRBD1 on 6 matching bases. The length of the CDR3 is 13 residues. CDR1 and CDR2 (germline): LGHNA, YSLEER. V lost 3 bases and J lost 11, with 16 bases in between. CDR3 sequence (DNA): TGCGCCAGCAGCCAGGAAGGACAGACTGAGCAGTACTTC. Its translation is CASSQEGQTEQYF.

This sequence joins TRBV24-1 and TRBJ2-2; D not certain. The germline V and J ends were trimmed by 2 bases and 6 bases, with 21 bases remaining between them. Germline CDR1 reads KGHDR; CDR2 reads SFDVKD. This CDR3 has 18 residues. CDR3 loop: CATSDSSRSRNYAGELFF. The CDR3 DNA is TGTGCCACCAGTGATTCCTCTAGGAGTAGAAATTACGCCGGGGAGCTGTTTTTT.

V and J are TRBV28 and TRBJ1-3; D remains ambiguous. CDR1 is MDHEN and CDR2 is SYDVKM in the germline V gene. With 6 bases removed from V and 3 bases from J, the gap between germline ends came to 15 bases. This CDR3 has 15 amino acids. This CDR3 is CASREHGSIGNTIYF. The CDR3 bases are TGTGCCAGCAGGGAACACGGATCTATTGGAAACACCATATATTTT.

The V call is TRBV6-5, the J call TRBJ1-2, with 8 bases fitting TRBD1. Trimming cost V 0 bases and J 10 bases; bases outside gene matches: 10. The CDR3 has 15 amino acids. Germline lookup yields CDR1 MNHEY and CDR2 SVGAGI. The CDR3 region has the DNA TGTGCCAGCAGTTACTCGACGGGCAGGGGGCCTGACTACACCTTC. Its protein is CASSYSTGRGPDYTF.

CDR3 amino acids: CASSFLDRAYEQYF. The DNA of the CDR3 is TGCGCCAGCAGCTTCTTGGACAGGGCCTACGAGCAGTACTTC. This chain links TRBV5-1 with TRBJ2-7, with 8 bases matching TRBD1. The CDR3 has 14 residues. The V segment lost 2 bases and the J segment 2 bases; nucleotides outside the gene matches: 3. Germline V lookup: CDR1 SGHRS, CDR2 YFSETQ.

In this sample, this clonotype turned up a few times. The V gene is TRBV4-2, the J gene TRBJ2-2; the D is unclear. This CDR3 has 14 residues. Looked up from germline, CDR1 is LGHNA and CDR2 is YNFKEQ. V was trimmed by 2 bases and J by 6 bases, leaving 10 bases between them. The CDR3 region is CASSQRRGAGELFF. As DNA, the CDR3 is TGTGCCAGCAGCCAAAGGCGCGGAGCCGGGGAGCTGTTTTTT.

The V gene is TRBV5-1, the J gene TRBJ2-6; possibly TRBD1 for D (5 bases). Germline V CDR1 and CDR2: SGHRS, YFSETQ. V shed 4 bases and J shed 4 bases, with 9 bases lying between them. This CDR3 comprises 14 residues. CDR3 amino acids: CASSRTTGANVLTF. The CDR3, as DNA: TGCGCCAGCAGCCGGACAACCGGGGCCAACGTCCTGACTTTC.